These 28 T cell receptor beta chains share one sample of origin, sequenced in a study of blood T cells in healthy people across ages. A J-beta primer mix and a sample-barcoded 5' primer were used in a second PCR of roughly 7 to 12 cycles. TCRdb reprocessed the 5' RACE reads via MiXCR and lists one record per CDR3 protein. The repertoire holds 1.5 million to 2 million distinct CDR3 sequences, with around 48% as singletons. Specimen: blood. These receptors all stem from a woman between 35 and 50 years old in good health.

This clonotype came up a few times. The J gene is TRBJ2-5, the V gene TRBV28, with 7 bases matching TRBD1. The CDR3 totals 16 residues. Losses at the gene ends were 1 base for V and 2 bases for J; bases not matched to a gene: 7. In germline, CDR1 is MDHEN, CDR2 SYDVKM. The CDR3 DNA is TGTGCCAGCAGTTTATACCGCGGCAGGGGGCAAGAGACCCAGTACTTC. It yields the protein CASSLYRGRGQETQYF.

The chain joins TRBV4-3 to TRBJ1-6; 7 bases match TRBD1. The CDR3 has 15 amino acids. The V and J ends lost 1 base and 5 bases, in that order; junction bases with no gene match: 2. In germline, CDR1 is LGHNA, CDR2 YSLEER. The CDR3 here is CASSQAGQNNSPLHF. Here the CDR3 DNA reads TGCGCCAGCAGCCAAGCGGGACAGAATAATTCACCCCTCCACTTT.

Details on this clonotype: Germline is not matched at one junction end, which may reflect a read error. The V call is TRBV6-5, the J call TRBJ1-1; D possibly corresponds to TRBD1 (5 bases). Germline V lookup: CDR1 MNHEY, CDR2 SVGAGI. There are 16 residues in the CDR3. The CDR3 loop is CASSYRWDLPNTETFF. In nucleotides, the CDR3 is TGTGCCAGCAGTTATCGATGGGACCTTCCCAACACTGAAACTTTCTTT.

The rearrangement joins TRBV5-1 to TRBJ2-5; TRBD2 matches at 9 bases. This CDR3 is 15 amino acids long. Germline CDR1 is SGHRS and CDR2 is YFSETQ. With 0 bases clipped from V and 5 bases from J, the junction kept 5 bases outside the gene matches. CDR3 bases: TGCGCCAGCAGCTTGGCGGGACTAGCCGCGGAGACCCAGTACTTC. Translated: CASSLAGLAAETQYF. The complete variable domain, with remaining parts taken from reference TRBV5-1 and TRBJ2-5, reads KAGVTQTPRYLIKTRGQQVTLSCSPISGHRSVSWYQQTPGQGLQFLFEYFSETQRNKGNFPGRFSGRQFSNSRSEMNVSTLELGDSALYLCASSLAGLAAETQYFGPGTRLLVL.

The chain carries TRBV7-2 and TRBJ2-2; 10 bases agree with TRBD2. J lost 5 bases, V lost 4 bases, and 10 bases had no gene match. The CDR3 contains 17 residues. Looked up from germline, CDR1 is SGHTA and CDR2 is FQGNSA. The CDR3 is CASSSRASGGLTGELFF. For the CDR3, the DNA is TGTGCCAGCAGCTCCCGAGCTAGCGGGGGCCTAACCGGGGAGCTGTTTTTT.

V gene TRBV6-1 combines with J gene TRBJ2-5, with 7 bases identical to TRBD2. V trimming: 1 base; J trimming: 3 bases; junction bases outside the gene matches: 8. This CDR3 is 16 amino acids long. Germline V gene lookup returns CDR1 MNHNS and CDR2 SASEGT. The CDR3: CASSEGILARKETQYF. The CDR3 nucleotides are TGTGCCAGCAGTGAAGGAATACTAGCGCGAAAAGAGACCCAGTACTTC.

The chain uses TRBV7-3 and TRBJ2-1; TRBD2 matches at 13 bases. CDR3 length: 19 amino acids. The trim removed 3 bases at V and 0 bases at J, leaving 8 bases unmatched. CDR1 and CDR2 from the germline V gene are SGHTA and FQGTGA. CDR3 DNA sequence: TGTGCCAGCAGCTTGCTTAGGACTAGCGGGGGCAGCTCCTACAATGAGCAGTTCTTC. Translating gives CASSLLRTSGGSSYNEQFF.

The chain recombines TRBV6-1 with TRBJ2-1, with TRBD2 matching over 15 bases. The germline V gene has CDR1 MNHNS and CDR2 SASEGT. V was clipped by 6 bases and J by 3 bases; unmatched bases: 12. This CDR3 region has 19 residues. CDR3 sequence: CASRLITGLAGGIYNEQFF. CDR3 sequence (DNA): TGTGCCAGCAGATTGATAACGGGACTAGCGGGGGGTATCTACAATGAGCAGTTCTTC.

In this sample, this clonotype turned up many times. This rearrangement joins TRBV20-1 to TRBJ2-3; 15 bases fit TRBD2. V lost 8 bases, J lost 4 bases, and 7 bases stayed unmatched. The CDR3 contains 15 residues. Germline V lookup: CDR1 DFQATT, CDR2 SNEGSKA (reference sequence). The CDR3 DNA sequence: TGCAGTATAGGACTAGCGGGGGGGCCCGCAGATACGCAGTATTTT. This sequence encodes CSIGLAGGPADTQYF.

The chain links TRBV7-9 to TRBJ2-5, with D unresolved. The CDR3 has 14 residues. CDR1 and CDR2 (germline): SEHNR, FQNEAQ (reference sequence). Trimming took 1 base from V and 2 from J, leaving 8 bases between them. The CDR3 coding sequence is TGTGCCAGCAGCTTAGATGTCTATCAAGAGACCCAGTACTTC. It codes for CASSLDVYQETQYF.

V and J are TRBV20-1 and TRBJ2-1; the D gene is possibly TRBD2 (5 bases). This CDR3 comprises 11 residues. CDR1 DFQATT and CDR2 SNEGSKA come from the germline V gene (reference sequence). V lost 0 bases and J lost 14, with 11 bases in between. The CDR3 region has the DNA TGCAGTGCTAGAGACCGGGGAACTGAGTTCTTC. This translates into CSARDRGTEFF.

The chain combines TRBV7-8 with TRBJ1-6; D is uncertain. The V and J ends lost 1 base and 9 bases respectively, with 13 bases between them. The V gene's germline CDR1 is SGHVS and CDR2 FQNEAQ. This CDR3 contains 15 residues. Here the CDR3 DNA reads TGTGCCAGCAGCTTAGATGTGGGTGATGGTTCACCCCTCCACTTT. This sequence encodes CASSLDVGDGSPLHF.

The CDR3 DNA is TGTGCCACCAGCGGGCCATACCCCGGGGGGAACACCGGGGAGCTGTTTTTT. Translated: CATSGPYPGGNTGELFF. The V and J genes are TRBV15 and TRBJ2-2, with a weak D call TRBD2 (6 bases). Germline CDR1 reads LNHNV; CDR2 reads YYDKDF (reference sequence). The CDR3 consists of 17 residues. V was clipped by 5 bases and J by 1 base, with 17 bases between them.

The gene calls are TRBV6-5 and TRBJ2-5; 9 nucleotides line up with TRBD2. This CDR3 comprises 16 residues. V gave up 4 bases and J gave up 11 bases; unmatched junction bases: 17. Germline loops: CDR1 MNHEY, CDR2 SVGAGI. Here the CDR3 DNA reads TGTGCCAGCAGTTCTCCGTCGGCGGGGGGGCCCAATGAGCAGTACTTC. It translates to CASSSPSAGGPNEQYF.

The V gene is TRBV19, the J gene TRBJ2-1; 9 nucleotides align to TRBD2. This CDR3 comprises 16 residues. The germline gives CDR1 LNHDA, CDR2 SQIVND (reference sequence). The J segment lost 3 bases and the V segment lost 2 bases, leaving 5 bases of the junction unmatched. This CDR3 reads CASSIRLLAGYNEQFF. Here the CDR3 DNA reads TGTGCCAGTAGTATACGCTTACTAGCGGGCTACAATGAGCAGTTCTTC. The complete variable domain, with remaining parts taken from reference TRBV19 and TRBJ2-1, reads DGGITQSPKYLFRKEGQNVTLSCEQNLNHDAMYWYRQDPGQGLRLIYYSQIVNDFQKGDIAEGYSVSREKKESFPLTVTSAQKNPTAFYLCASSIRLLAGYNEQFFGPGTRLTVL.

J is TRBJ1-6 and V is TRBV4-1; 7 bases match TRBD1. Germline-derived CDR1 and CDR2 are MGHRA and YSYEKL. V gave up 3 bases and J gave up 10 bases; unmatched junction bases: 12. CDR3 size: 16 residues. The CDR3 nucleotides read TGCGCCAGCAGCCAGTCGGCGACAGGGAGGTTATCACCCCTCCACTTT. Translated: CASSQSATGRLSPLHF.

The chain employs TRBV4-3 and TRBJ2-3, with 13 nucleotides matching TRBD2. CDR3 length equals 20 residues. The junction had 11 bases not matched to a gene; V was cut back by 0 bases and J by 2 bases. The germline V gene has CDR1 LGHNA and CDR2 YSLEER. CDR3 sequence: CASSQDRTSGRKRPTDTQYF. The CDR3 DNA sequence: TGCGCCAGCAGCCAAGATAGGACTAGCGGGAGAAAGAGACCCACAGATACGCAGTATTTT.

The genes are TRBV6-6 and TRBJ1-5, with 7 bases fitting TRBD1. Germline V lookup: CDR1 MNHNY, CDR2 SVGAGI (reference sequence). V gave up 6 bases and J gave up 1 base; unmatched junction bases: 12. This CDR3 is 17 amino acids long. CDR3 sequence (DNA): TGTGCCAGCAGCCCTCTCCTACAGGGGATGAGCAATCAGCCCCAGCATTTT. Amino acids: CASSPLLQGMSNQPQHF.

This clonotype has just a few counts. The gene calls are TRBV15 and TRBJ2-7, with 9 bases fitting TRBD1. V lost 1 base to trimming and J lost 1 base; unmatched junction nucleotides: 5. This CDR3 region has 16 residues. Germline V gene sequence: CDR1 LNHNV, CDR2 YYDKDF (reference sequence). CDR3 residues: CATSRALGTGSYEQYF. The CDR3 DNA reads TGTGCCACCAGCAGAGCCCTTGGGACAGGGTCCTACGAGCAGTACTTC. Drawing the rest from reference TRBV15 and TRBJ2-7, the complete variable domain is DAMVIQNPRYQVTQFGKPVTLSCSQTLNHNVMYWYQQKSSQAPKLLFHYYDKDFNNEADTPDNFQSRRPNTSFCFLDIRSPGLGDTAMYLCATSRALGTGSYEQYFGPGTRLTVT.

For this clonotype: A read error may explain this, as a much larger clone is one base away. The chain employs TRBV25-1 and TRBJ2-5; a possible D gene is TRBD2 (5 bases). This CDR3 region has 13 residues. V was cut by 5 bases and J by 11 bases, with 18 bases left in between. Germline V gene lookup returns CDR1 MGHDK and CDR2 SYGVNS. This CDR3 is CASSRAGITEQYF. The CDR3 bases are TGTGCCAGCAGTCGGGCCGGGATTACGGAGCAGTACTTC.

This clonotype has only a few counts. This chain links TRBV29-1 with TRBJ1-2; possible D gene TRBD1, 5 bases. Germline CDR1 and CDR2: SQVTM and ANQGSEA. V was shortened by 2 bases and J by 3 bases, with 13 bases between the two germline ends. This CDR3 region has 14 residues. The CDR3 region is CSVEMGGSDYGYTF. In nucleotides, the CDR3 is TGCAGCGTTGAAATGGGGGGGTCAGACTATGGCTACACCTTC.

Comments on this clonotype: This sequence is one base from a far larger clone and is likely a read error. V is TRBV7-2 and J is TRBJ2-7, with 9 bases matching TRBD1. Germline V gene data show CDR1 as SGHTA and CDR2 as FQGNSA. With 5 bases clipped from V and 3 bases from J, the junction kept 2 bases outside the gene matches. This CDR3 contains 13 residues. The CDR3 here is CASSMGQGYEQYF. In nucleotides, the CDR3 is TGTGCCAGCAGCATGGGACAGGGCTACGAGCAGTACTTC.

The chain carries TRBV25-1 and TRBJ2-6, with a possible D match to TRBD1 (8 bases). V was pared by 3 bases and J by 1 base, with 13 bases between. CDR1 MGHDK and CDR2 SYGVNS come from the germline V gene. This CDR3 contains 17 residues. The CDR3 region is CASSDTGGGSGANVLTF. CDR3 coding DNA: TGTGCCAGCAGTGATACAGGGGGGGGATCTGGGGCCAACGTCCTGACTTTC.

For the CDR3, the DNA is TGCAGTGCTAGAGTCCCCGGAGGTCGGCATACGCAGTATTTT. Its protein product is CSARVPGGRHTQYF. This chain connects TRBV20-1 to TRBJ2-3; a possible D gene is TRBD2 (5 bases). V gave up 1 base and J gave up 7 bases, with 15 bases separating them. This CDR3 is 14 amino acids long. Germline V gene lookup returns CDR1 DFQATT and CDR2 SNEGSKA (reference sequence).

The sample holds a few counts of this clonotype. The J gene is TRBJ2-5, the V gene TRBV20-1, with a weak D call TRBD1 (6 bases). Germline V lookup: CDR1 DFQATT, CDR2 SNEGSKA (reference sequence). V was cut by 0 bases and J by 5 bases, with 7 bases left in between. There are 12 residues in the CDR3. The CDR3 region has the DNA TGCAGTGCTAGAGATCAGGGGGAGACCCAGTACTTC. As protein: CSARDQGETQYF.

The rearrangement links TRBV28 to TRBJ1-2; TRBD1 aligns across 9 bases. J was trimmed by 2 bases and V by 5 bases; bases with no gene match: 9. Germline values: CDR1 MDHEN, CDR2 SYDVKM. The CDR3 is 16 amino acids. The CDR3 sequence is CASSLPRQGVNYGYTF. The CDR3 nucleotides read TGTGCCAGCAGTCTACCCCGACAGGGGGTCAACTATGGCTACACCTTC.

This clonotype was counted a few times. This chain links TRBV7-9 with TRBJ2-1, with unresolved D. The length of the CDR3 is 12 residues. Trimming removed 3 bases at V and 9 bases at J, with 9 bases between. From germline, CDR1 is SEHNR and CDR2 FQNEAQ (reference sequence). The CDR3 is CASSFTVPEQFF. For the CDR3, the DNA is TGTGCCAGCAGCTTTACCGTCCCTGAGCAGTTCTTC.

The chain carries TRBV24-1 and TRBJ2-1; TRBD2 aligns across 12 bases. CDR1 is KGHDR, CDR2 SFDVKD, per germline. J was trimmed by 8 bases and V by 9 bases; bases with no gene match: 13. The CDR3 runs 16 residues. CDR3 DNA: TGTGCCACCTCTCCTAGCGGGGGGGCCAATGGCGATGAGCAGTTCTTC. It codes for CATSPSGGANGDEQFF.